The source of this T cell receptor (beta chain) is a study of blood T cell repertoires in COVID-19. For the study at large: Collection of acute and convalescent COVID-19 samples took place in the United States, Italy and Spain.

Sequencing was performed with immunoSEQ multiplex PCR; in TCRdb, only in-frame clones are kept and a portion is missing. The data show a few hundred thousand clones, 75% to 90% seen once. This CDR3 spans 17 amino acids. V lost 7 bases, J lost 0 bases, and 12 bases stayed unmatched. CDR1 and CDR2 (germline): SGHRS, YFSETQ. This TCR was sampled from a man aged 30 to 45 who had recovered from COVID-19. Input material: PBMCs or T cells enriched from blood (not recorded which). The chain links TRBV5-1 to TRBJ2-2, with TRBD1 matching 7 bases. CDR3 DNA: TGCGCCAGCTTGCAGGGGGTCACAACCTCGAACACCGGGGAGCTGTTTTTT. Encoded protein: CASLQGVTTSNTGELFF.